This is a list of T cell receptor beta chains from one sample in a study of cytomegalovirus exposure and HLA in healthy donors. This table comes from immunoSEQ multiplex PCR, and its TCRdb copy is limited to in-frame clones, with some not included. This sample has 150,000 or so clones, with over 75% found just once. Sequencing used PBMCs. These receptors originate from a male donor in good health and CMV-seronegative. Each CDR3 is given without its conserved first and last residue. Each record gives: clone size, V gene, J gene, CDR3 protein. A clone size is listed for some rows: how often the clone was seen (once, few, many), or a class if it is expanded.

size: once
V: TRBV19
J: TRBJ1-2
CDR3: ASRGQGIDYGYT

size: once
V: TRBV6-1
J: TRBJ1-2
CDR3: ASSVEGTGNGYT

size: few
V: TRBV19
J: TRBJ2-1
CDR3: ASSIVRAEKYNEQF

size: NA
V: TRBV7-9
J: TRBJ1-1
CDR3: ASSLVPRQGRGPPEAF

size: NA
V: TRBV6-1
J: TRBJ1-4
CDR3: ASSGTANEKLF

size: NA
V: TRBV5-4
J: TRBJ1-3
CDR3: ASSPREGGNTIY

size: NA
V: TRBV7-9
J: TRBJ2-3
CDR3: SSSLGLAGGRTSTDTQY

size: NA
V: TRBV5-6
J: TRBJ2-5
CDR3: ASSSSLGQGAETQY

size: few
V: TRBV5-6
J: TRBJ2-5
CDR3: ASSKPLTSGGETQY

size: NA
V: TRBV11-2
J: TRBJ2-7
CDR3: ASSPGTGSSYEQY

size: few
V: TRBV11-2
J: TRBJ1-3
CDR3: ASSLGTAVSGNTIY

size: NA
V: TRBV7-2
J: TRBJ2-7
CDR3: ASSLVRGAGYEQY

size: few
V: TRBV5-4
J: TRBJ2-7
CDR3: ASSPGLAGVYEQY

size: NA
V: TRBV5-4
J: TRBJ2-2
CDR3: ASSLGFAGPNTGELF

size: NA
V: TRBV7-9
J: TRBJ2-3
CDR3: AIKRAGPQWLTHTQY

size: NA
V: TRBV7-9
J: TRBJ1-2
CDR3: ASSPGQSYGYT

size: NA
V: TRBV5-1
J: TRBJ2-3
CDR3: ASSLELAGPDTQY

size: NA
V: TRBV28
J: TRBJ2-4
CDR3: ASSQGTVGGKNIQY

size: NA
V: TRBV7-9
J: TRBJ2-3
CDR3: ASSSGRDAFITDTQY

size: NA
V: TRBV4-3
J: TRBJ1-1
CDR3: ASSQDSGNTEAF

size: NA
V: TRBV10-3
J: TRBJ2-1
CDR3: AIRSTSGGYNEQF

size: NA
V: TRBV7-9
J: TRBJ1-6
CDR3: ASSLPHSPLH

size: NA
V: TRBV7-8
J: TRBJ2-7
CDR3: ASSFEGYEQY

size: few
V: TRBV30
J: TRBJ1-2
CDR3: AWSLRQGAPYGYT

size: NA
V: TRBV5-1
J: TRBJ2-2
CDR3: ASSLFSREGGELF

size: NA
V: TRBV11-3
J: TRBJ1-5
CDR3: ASSPDRNQPQH

size: NA
V: TRBV5-1
J: TRBJ2-7
CDR3: ASREGQGYEQY

size: NA
V: TRBV7-2
J: TRBJ2-7
CDR3: ASSQDRSGRTFYEQY

size: few
V: TRBV7-2
J: TRBJ2-1
CDR3: ASSLAGTQDEQF

size: NA
V: TRBV4-1
J: TRBJ2-3
CDR3: ASSQGGVQY

size: NA
V: TRBV6-5
J: TRBJ1-1
CDR3: ASSYPDTRSEAF

size: NA
V: TRBV7-2
J: TRBJ2-7
CDR3: ASSLEGTPGSYEQY

size: NA
V: TRBV7-2
J: TRBJ2-1
CDR3: ASSPEAGGSYNEQF

size: NA
V: TRBV5-1
J: TRBJ2-5
CDR3: ASSRQGQGAETQY

size: NA
V: TRBV7-2
J: TRBJ1-2
CDR3: ASSRQGGGPNYGYT

size: once
V: TRBV27
J: TRBJ2-3
CDR3: ASSSWRSGTDTQY

size: NA
V: TRBV30
J: TRBJ1-1
CDR3: ARARVLDTEAF

size: NA
V: TRBV9
J: TRBJ1-2
CDR3: ASSVASGRPSYGYT

size: NA
V: TRBV11-2
J: TRBJ1-4
CDR3: ASSLDGVGNEKLF

size: NA
V: TRBV10-3
J: TRBJ2-1
CDR3: AISESSGGQRDNEQF

size: NA
V: TRBV5-1
J: TRBJ2-2
CDR3: ASSLALDSAGTGELF

size: few
V: TRBV4-1
J: TRBJ2-5
CDR3: ASSQANWETQY

size: few
V: TRBV11-3
J: TRBJ1-3
CDR3: ASSLDRGGVLSGNTIY

size: once
V: TRBV7-3
J: TRBJ1-1
CDR3: ASSLMMAANTEAF

size: few
V: TRBV9
J: TRBJ2-7
CDR3: ASSVEGGAYEQY

size: NA
V: TRBV7-9
J: TRBJ1-1
CDR3: ASSETSGTEAF

size: NA
V: TRBV7-3
J: TRBJ1-1
CDR3: ASSLTDNTNTEAF

size: NA
V: TRBV11-2
J: TRBJ1-1
CDR3: ASSLAPQGTEAF

size: NA
V: TRBV19
J: TRBJ2-7
CDR3: ASSLKVRGIDEQY

size: NA
V: TRBV5-8
J: TRBJ2-1
CDR3: ASSLTGTGSYEQF

size: NA
V: TRBV18
J: TRBJ1-5
CDR3: ASSPPGSINQPQH

size: few
V: TRBV6-4
J: TRBJ2-1
CDR3: ASSPTGRDIDEQF

size: once
V: TRBV5-6
J: TRBJ2-3
CDR3: ASSFETSGGTQY

size: NA
V: TRBV12-5
J: TRBJ1-1
CDR3: ASGRDGTEAF

size: NA
V: TRBV7-9
J: TRBJ2-3
CDR3: ASSFGQGGDTQY